This T cell receptor beta chain stems from a study of spatial heterogeneity in lung cancer. The sample's time point: sample taken at primary tumor resection. Whole RNA was taken from tumor, nontumor lung or frozen PBMC; it was then sequenced unsorted. A total of approximately 69 untreated early-stage non-small cell lung cancer patients served as donors. TCRdb passed the 5' RACE reads through MiXCR, listing each CDR3 protein once. The sample yields around 41,000 distinct CDR3 sequences, 6% to 7% seen once. This CDR3 has 15 amino acids. Germline V lookup: CDR1 SGHAT, CDR2 FQNNGV. V was trimmed by 5 bases and J by 4 bases, leaving 17 bases between them.

This specimen consisted of PBMCs, obtained at surgery. The V call is TRBV11-2, the J call TRBJ2-5; D is possibly TRBD1 or TRBD2 (6 bases each). The clonotype comes from a female donor with early-stage non-small cell lung cancer. The CDR3 region has the DNA TGTGCCAGCAGCCGCCTGCCGGGGGCAGGAGAGACCCAGTACTTC. It translates to CASSRLPGAGETQYF. Based on the CDR3 plus reference TRBV11-2 and TRBJ2-5, the full variable domain is EAGVAQSPRYKIIEKRQSVAFWCNPISGHATLYWYQQILGQGPKLLIQFQNNGVVDDSQLPKDRFSAERLKGVDSTLKIQPAKLEDSAVYLCASSRLPGAGETQYFGPGTRLLVL.